The next 26 T cell receptor beta chains were all read from a single sample in a study of T-cell memory formation after mild COVID-19. Via MiXCR, TCRdb re-called the 5' RACE reads, giving one row per CDR3 protein. The table lists a few hundred thousand distinct CDR3 sequences, 7.5% to 10% of them singletons, with roughly a fifth in the top ten. The sample consisted of PBMCs or a T cell subset sorted from them (not recorded which). These receptors were collected from a man in his late teens or twenties who had mild COVID-19 (a few samples of this study predate the infection). Cell type and time point are not known.

This clonotype was detected ten times or more. The V gene is TRBV5-4, the J gene TRBJ1-5; D remains ambiguous. From germline, CDR1 is SGHNT and CDR2 YYREEE (reference sequence). This CDR3 is 15 amino acids long. Trimming removed 0 bases at V and 4 bases at J, with 11 bases between. DNA of the CDR3: TGTGCCAGCAGCTTGGCCGGGCAGAGTAATCAGCCCCAGCATTTT. Residues: CASSLAGQSNQPQHF.

The chain joins TRBV5-1 to TRBJ2-7; 7 positions match TRBD1. CDR3 length: 14 residues. J gave up 3 bases and V 4 bases, and 7 bases lay outside the gene matches. Per the germline V gene, CDR1 is SGHRS and CDR2 is YFSETQ. CDR3: CASSATGVGYEQYV. CDR3 bases: TGCGCCAGCAGCGCAACAGGGGTTGGCTACGAGCAGTACGTC.

The V call is TRBV5-1, the J call TRBJ2-7; D may correspond to TRBD1 or TRBD2 (5 bases each). This CDR3 has 13 amino acids. V gave up 4 bases and J gave up 7 bases, with 15 bases separating them. The germline CDR1 and CDR2 sequences are SGHRS and YFSETQ. The chain's CDR3 is CASSPRDPVEQYF. CDR3 sequence (DNA): TGCGCCAGCAGCCCCAGGGACCCGGTTGAGCAGTACTTC.

This clonotype was counted at least ten times. This sequence joins TRBV15 and TRBJ2-6; a possible D gene is TRBD1 (5 bases). The CDR3 has 17 residues. Germline values: CDR1 LNHNV, CDR2 YYDKDF (reference sequence). Trimming took off 0 bases at V and 0 bases at J, with 9 bases between the two ends. The CDR3 spells CATSRDLGDSGANVLTF. The CDR3 DNA sequence: TGTGCCACCAGCAGAGATCTAGGGGACTCTGGGGCCAACGTCCTGACTTTC.

This clonotype occurred a few times. DNA for the CDR3: TGCGCCAGCAGCCCCGGGTCGCGGGATCACTATGGCTACACCTTC. It encodes CASSPGSRDHYGYTF. The chain is built from TRBV4-3 and TRBJ1-2; no clear D. Germline V gene lookup returns CDR1 LGHNA and CDR2 YSLEER. This CDR3 region has 15 residues. Trimming removed 4 bases at V and 3 bases at J, with 15 bases between.

This clonotype came up a few times. J is TRBJ1-1 and V is TRBV2, with D hard to call. This CDR3 contains 10 residues. V was pared by 6 bases and J by 8 bases, with 7 bases between. Germline assignment: CDR1 SNHLY and CDR2 FYNNEI. For the CDR3, the DNA is TGTGCCAGCAGAGGCCCAGAAGCTTTCTTT. Amino acid sequence: CASRGPEAFF.

This clonotype was observed a handful of times. This chain uses TRBV9 with TRBJ2-5; D is unclear. The length of the CDR3 is 14 residues. V was trimmed by 0 bases and J by 3 bases, leaving 9 bases between them. Germline-derived CDR1 and CDR2 are SGDLS and YYNGEE. The CDR3 here is CASSVGVNKETQYF. CDR3 DNA: TGTGCCAGCAGCGTAGGAGTCAATAAAGAGACCCAGTACTTC. The variable domain in full, completed from reference TRBV9 and TRBJ2-5, reads DSGVTQTPKHLITATGQRVTLRCSPRSGDLSVYWYQQSLDQGLQFLIQYYNGEERAKGNILERFSAQQFPDLHSELNLSSLELGDSALYFCASSVGVNKETQYFGPGTRLLVL.

In this sample, this clonotype turned up a few times. J is TRBJ1-2 and V is TRBV6-5; D not certain. Germline V lookup: CDR1 MNHEY, CDR2 SVGAGI. The CDR3 is 15 amino acids. The V end lost 0 bases, the J end lost 5 bases, and 13 bases lay between the germline ends. CDR3 in amino acids: CASSYSVQVLYGYTF. Here the CDR3 DNA reads TGTGCCAGCAGTTACTCGGTGCAGGTCTTATATGGCTACACCTTC.

V and J are TRBV20-1 and TRBJ2-3; 13 nucleotides line up with TRBD2. The germline V gene has CDR1 DFQATT and CDR2 SNEGSKA (reference sequence). The CDR3 consists of 14 residues. V was pared by 1 base and J by 5 bases, with 0 bases of the junction left unmatched. CDR3 sequence (DNA): TGCAGTGCTAGAGGGACTAGCGGGGGAGATACGCAGTATTTT. Translating it yields CSARGTSGGDTQYF.

This clonotype has just a few counts. This rearrangement joins TRBV29-1 to TRBJ2-7; D unclear. The CDR3 covers 11 residues. CDR1 and CDR2 (germline): SQVTM, ANQGSEA. Trimming cost V 2 bases and J 6 bases, with 8 bases left between them. The DNA for the CDR3 is TGCAGCGTTGAACGGCACTCCGAGCAGTACTTC. Amino acid sequence: CSVERHSEQYF.

This clonotype was recorded a few times. The chain joins TRBV7-3 to TRBJ2-6, with 7 positions matching TRBD1. The CDR3 covers 16 residues. V shed 5 bases, J shed 0 bases, and the junction held 4 bases outside the gene matches. Germline loops: CDR1 SGHTA, CDR2 FQGTGA. The CDR3 DNA reads as TGTGCCAGCAGCACAGACAGGGCCTCTGGGGCCAACGTCCTGACTTTC. It encodes CASSTDRASGANVLTF.

This clonotype was seen only a few times. This chain uses TRBV14 with TRBJ2-7; D gene unclear. Germline V lookup: CDR1 SGHDN, CDR2 FVKESK. Trimming stripped 4 bases from V and 4 bases from J, with 14 bases between. CDR3 length: 14 amino acids. Here the CDR3 DNA reads TGTGCCAGCAGCCGACTCTCCCACCCTTACGAGCAGTACTTC. Residues: CASSRLSHPYEQYF.

This clonotype has ten or more counts. This chain connects TRBV12-3 or TRBV12-4 to TRBJ1-1; TRBD1 agrees at 10 bases. The CDR3 extends over 15 amino acids. V was clipped by 5 bases and J by 4 bases; unmatched bases: 7. The CDR3 region has the DNA TGTGCCAGCAGTCGCCCGGGACAGGGGACCACTGAAGCTTTCTTT. Protein product: CASSRPGQGTTEAFF.

This chain uses TRBV7-9 with TRBJ2-7; D may be TRBD1 (6 bases). Per the germline V gene, CDR1 is SEHNR and CDR2 is FQNEAQ (reference sequence). The CDR3 is made up of 15 amino acids. V was pared by 5 bases and J by 9 bases, with 23 bases between. In DNA form, the CDR3 reads TGTGCCAGCAGCCTCCCATTGGGGCAGGGGAACGGGCAGTACTTC. This encodes CASSLPLGQGNGQYF.

This clonotype has only a few counts. V usage is TRBV4-3 and J usage is TRBJ2-3; D is unclear. CDR3 size: 16 residues. Trimming shortened V by 4 bases and J by 0 bases, and 14 bases separated the two germline ends. Germline CDR1 reads LGHNA; CDR2 reads YSLEER. The DNA of the CDR3 is TGCGCCAGCAGCCCTTGGACCGACACTAGCACAGATACGCAGTATTTT. Translation: CASSPWTDTSTDTQYF.

The sample holds a few counts of this clonotype. The gene calls are TRBV7-9 and TRBJ1-1, with 7 bases matching TRBD1. The CDR3 totals 14 residues. Germline lookup yields CDR1 SEHNR and CDR2 FQNEAQ (reference sequence). The trim removed 6 bases at V and 0 bases at J, leaving 4 bases unmatched. The CDR3 DNA reads TGTGCCAGCAGACTGGGACAGATGAACACTGAAGCTTTCTTT. Its translation is CASRLGQMNTEAFF.

The chain is built from TRBV20-1 and TRBJ1-5; D is ambiguous. The germline V and J ends were trimmed by 0 bases and 5 bases, with 8 bases remaining between them. This CDR3 contains 13 residues. From germline, CDR1 is DFQATT and CDR2 SNEGSKA (reference sequence). The CDR3 spells CSARDADHQPQHF. In nucleotides, the CDR3 is TGCAGTGCTAGAGATGCGGACCATCAGCCCCAGCATTTT.

This clonotype was observed a few times. Here the CDR3 DNA reads TGTGCCAGCAGTCAGCGACAGGGGGCCTACGAGCAGTACGTC. This translates into CASSQRQGAYEQYV. The V and J genes are TRBV6-6 and TRBJ2-7; the match to TRBD1 covers 9 bases. Germline values: CDR1 MNHNY, CDR2 SVGAGI (reference sequence). The CDR3 is 14 residues long. V gave up 5 bases and J gave up 2 bases; unmatched junction bases: 4.

This chain joins TRBV7-3 and TRBJ2-5; a possible D gene is TRBD1 (5 bases). Germline CDR1 reads SGHTA; CDR2 reads FQGTGA. The CDR3 totals 13 residues. Trimming pared 5 bases from V and 5 bases from J, leaving 12 bases between. In nucleotides, the CDR3 is TGTGCCAGCAGCCTGTCCAGGGTGGAGACCCAGTACTTC. This encodes CASSLSRVETQYF. Looking up the rest from reference TRBV7-3 and TRBJ2-5 gives the full variable domain: GAGVSQTPSNKVTEKGKYVELRCDPISGHTALYWYRQSLGQGPEFLIYFQGTGAADDSGLPNDRFFAVRPEGSVSTLKIQRTERGDSAVYLCASSLSRVETQYFGPGTRLLVL.

The chain combines TRBV7-9 with TRBJ2-5, with D possibly being TRBD1 (5 bases). This CDR3 has 15 amino acids. With 1 base removed from V and 5 bases from J, the gap between germline ends came to 14 bases. Looked up from germline, CDR1 is SEHNR and CDR2 is FQNEAQ (reference sequence). CDR3 in amino acids: CASSLVPRVRETQYF. The CDR3 DNA reads TGTGCCAGCAGCTTAGTACCCAGGGTCCGGGAGACCCAGTACTTC.

This clonotype turned up a few times. The rearrangement links TRBV6-1 to TRBJ2-1, with 8 positions matching TRBD2. The germline V gene has CDR1 MNHNS and CDR2 SASEGT. This CDR3 is built from 14 residues. The ends lost 5 bases at V and 10 bases at J; junction bases unmatched: 10. The chain's CDR3 is CASSRLAGNEEQFF. The CDR3 bases are TGTGCCAGCAGTAGGTTAGCGGGGAATGAGGAGCAGTTCTTC.

The rearrangement joins TRBV5-1 to TRBJ2-3, with 15 bases matching TRBD2. CDR1 SGHRS and CDR2 YFSETQ come from the germline V gene. This CDR3 region has 19 residues. With 4 bases clipped from V and 0 bases from J, the junction kept 9 bases outside the gene matches. The DNA for the CDR3 is TGCGCCAGCAGCCGGGGACTAGCGGGGGGCCCTGGTAGCACAGATACGCAGTATTTT. Protein: CASSRGLAGGPGSTDTQYF.

This clonotype was counted many times. The chain combines TRBV29-1 with TRBJ2-2; 8 bases align to TRBD1. The CDR3 contains 13 residues. J gave up 6 bases and V 5 bases, and 5 bases lay outside the gene matches. Per the germline V gene, CDR1 is SQVTM and CDR2 is ANQGSEA. CDR3 sequence reads: CSVSTGGAGELFF. The CDR3 DNA sequence: TGCAGCGTTTCTACAGGGGGAGCCGGGGAGCTGTTTTTT.

This clonotype has a handful of counts. This sequence joins TRBV5-1 and TRBJ2-7, with 7 nucleotides matching TRBD1. The CDR3 covers 14 residues. The V and J ends lost 4 bases and 3 bases, in that order; junction bases with no gene match: 7. Germline V CDR1 and CDR2: SGHRS, YFSETQ. CDR3 region: CASSPGGSVYEQYF. For the CDR3, the DNA is TGCGCCAGCAGCCCAGGGGGTTCGGTCTACGAGCAGTACTTC. Complete variable domain (other parts from reference TRBV5-1 and TRBJ2-7): KAGVTQTPRYLIKTRGQQVTLSCSPISGHRSVSWYQQTPGQGLQFLFEYFSETQRNKGNFPGRFSGRQFSNSRSEMNVSTLELGDSALYLCASSPGGSVYEQYFGPGTRLTVT.

This clonotype was seen more than once but under ten times. The chain is built from TRBV5-1 and TRBJ2-1; TRBD2 is a possible D gene (6 bases). V dropped 1 base and J dropped 8 bases, with 7 bases sitting between them. Per germline, CDR1 SGHRS and CDR2 YFSETQ. The CDR3 is 12 residues long. The CDR3 loop reads CASSLWEDEQFF. As DNA, the CDR3 is TGCGCCAGCAGCTTGTGGGAGGATGAGCAGTTCTTC.

The chain recombines TRBV29-1 with TRBJ2-7; D gene ambiguous. The CDR3 covers 12 residues. CDR1 and CDR2 from the germline V gene are SQVTM and ANQGSEA. V lost 2 bases and J lost 0, with 5 bases in between. CDR3 sequence reads: CSVESDSYEQYF. CDR3 coding DNA: TGCAGCGTTGAATCGGACTCCTACGAGCAGTACTTC.